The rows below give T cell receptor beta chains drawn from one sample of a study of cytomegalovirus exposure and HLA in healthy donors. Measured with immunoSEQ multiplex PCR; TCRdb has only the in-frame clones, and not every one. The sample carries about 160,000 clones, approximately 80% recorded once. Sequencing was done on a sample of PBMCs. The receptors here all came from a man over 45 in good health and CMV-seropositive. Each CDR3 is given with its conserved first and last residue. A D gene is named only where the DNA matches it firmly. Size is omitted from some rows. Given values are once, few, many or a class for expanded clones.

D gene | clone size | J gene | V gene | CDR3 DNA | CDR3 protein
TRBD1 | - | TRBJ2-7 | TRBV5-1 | TGCGCCAGCAGCACGGGGACAGGGGGCGGGTACGAGCAGTACTTC | CASSTGTGGGYEQYF
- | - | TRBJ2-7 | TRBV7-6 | TGTGCCAGCAGCTTAGGACGTGAGGGAGAGCAGTACTTC | CASSLGREGEQYF
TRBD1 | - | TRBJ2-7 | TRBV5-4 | TGTGCCAGCAGCTTGGAGCCGGGACAGCCCTACGAGCAGTACTTC | CASSLEPGQPYEQYF
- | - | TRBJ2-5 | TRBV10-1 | TGCGCCACCCCCCAGACTGTCCAAGAGACCCAGTACTTC | CATPQTVQETQYF
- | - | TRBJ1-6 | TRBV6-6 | TGTGCCAGCAGTCCTGGACAGAACTATAATTCACCCCTCCACTTT | CASSPGQNYNSPLHF
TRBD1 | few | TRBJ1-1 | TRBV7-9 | TGTGCCAGCAGCTCCCCCGGGACAGGGAACACTGAAGCTTTCTTT | CASSSPGTGNTEAFF
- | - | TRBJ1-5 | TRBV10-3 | TGTGCCATCAGTGATGGGGGGGATCAGCCCCAGCATTTT | CAISDGGDQPQHF
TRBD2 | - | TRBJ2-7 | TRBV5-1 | TGCGCCAGCAGCCTAGCGGGAGTATCCGAGCAGTACTTC | CASSLAGVSEQYF
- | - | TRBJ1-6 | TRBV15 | TGTGCCACCAGCAGAGCCGGGATTGGTAATTCACCCCTCCACTTT | CATSRAGIGNSPLHF
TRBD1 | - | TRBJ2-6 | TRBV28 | TGTGCCAGCCTGACAGGGGGCACTGGGGCCAACGGCCTGACTTTC | CASLTGGTGANGLTF
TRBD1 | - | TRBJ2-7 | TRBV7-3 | TGTGCCAGCAGCCCCGGGACAGGGACCTACGAGCAGTACTTC | CASSPGTGTYEQYF
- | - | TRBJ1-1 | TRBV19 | TGTGCCAGTAAAAGCAGGGGCGATAAGAACACTGAAGCTTTCTTT | CASKSRGDKNTEAFF
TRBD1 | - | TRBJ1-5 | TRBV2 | TGTGCCAGCAGGGGGACAGGCCCGGGGCAGCCCCAGCATTTT | CASRGTGPGQPQHF
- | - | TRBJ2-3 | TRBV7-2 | TGTGCCAGCAGCTTAGGTCCGAGCACAGATACGCAGTATTTT | CASSLGPSTDTQYF
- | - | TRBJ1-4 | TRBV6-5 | TGTGCCAGCCAGCAGTGGGGGGCTAATGAAAAACTGTTTTTT | CASQQWGANEKLFF
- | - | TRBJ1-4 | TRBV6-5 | TGTGCCAGCAGGTCGAGGGGGGGAAATGAAAAACTGTTTTTT | CASRSRGGNEKLFF
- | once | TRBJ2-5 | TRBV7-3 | TGTGCCAGCAGCCCCGGACACAGTGGGGAGACCCAGTACTTC | CASSPGHSGETQYF
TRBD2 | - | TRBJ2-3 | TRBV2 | TGTGCCAGCAGTGAAGTTGGACTAGCGGGAGGGGGGGGAGATACGCAGTATTTT | CASSEVGLAGGGGDTQYF
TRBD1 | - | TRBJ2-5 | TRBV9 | TGTGCCAGCAGCACCCGACAGGGGGGCTACCAAGAGACCCAGTACTTC | CASSTRQGGYQETQYF
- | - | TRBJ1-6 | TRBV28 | TGTGCCAGCAGTTTATGGGGAGGGAATTCACCCCTCCACTTT | CASSLWGGNSPLHF
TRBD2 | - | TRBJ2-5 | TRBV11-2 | TGTGCCAGCAGCTCCGGGGGGACTCAAGAGACCCAGTACTTC | CASSSGGTQETQYF
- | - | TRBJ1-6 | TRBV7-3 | TGTGCCAGCAGCTACCAGGGTTACAATTCACCCCTCCACTTT | CASSYQGYNSPLHF
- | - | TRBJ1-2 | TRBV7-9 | TGTGCCAGCAGCTTAAATGGACTCCAATCTGGCTACACCTTC | CASSLNGLQSGYTF
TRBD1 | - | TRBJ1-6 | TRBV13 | TGTGCCAGCAGCAAGGACAGGCAGAATTCACCCCTCCACTTT | CASSKDRQNSPLHF
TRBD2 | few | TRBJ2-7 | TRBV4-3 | TGCGCCAGCAGCCAAGATCAAACTAGCGGGGCCTACGAGCAGTACTTC | CASSQDQTSGAYEQYF
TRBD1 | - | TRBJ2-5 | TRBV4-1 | TGCGCCAGCAGCCAAGAGGGGACAGGGGGCCCGGAGACCCAGTACTTC | CASSQEGTGGPETQYF
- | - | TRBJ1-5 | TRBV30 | TGTGCCTGGAGTGTTGGGGGACACCCCCAGCCCCAGCATTTT | CAWSVGGHPQPQHF
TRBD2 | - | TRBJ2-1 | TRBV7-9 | TGTTCCAGCAGCTTGGGACTAGCGGGATCCTACAATGAGCAGTTCTTC | CSSSLGLAGSYNEQFF
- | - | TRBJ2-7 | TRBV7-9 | TGTGCCAGCAGCTTAGGAGGGGGTCCCTACGAGCAGTACTTC | CASSLGGGPYEQYF
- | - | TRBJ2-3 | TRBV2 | TGTGCCAGCAGTGGAGCAGGAACAGGTACGCAGTATTTT | CASSGAGTGTQYF
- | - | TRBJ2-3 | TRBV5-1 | TGCGCCAGCAGCAAGGAGGGCCAGGGGGGCACAGATACGCAGTATTTT | CASSKEGQGGTDTQYF
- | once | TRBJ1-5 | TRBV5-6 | TGTGCCAGCAGCTTGGGCCTCCGGGGGTCGGGCAATCAGCCCCAGCATTTT | CASSLGLRGSGNQPQHF
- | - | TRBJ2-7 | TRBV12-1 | TGTGCCAGCAGCTCGGACCGGCCGGGGGTGAACGAGCAGTACTTC | CASSSDRPGVNEQYF
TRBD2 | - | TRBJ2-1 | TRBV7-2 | TGTGCCAGCAGCTTAGACCGGGAGGGACGGGGTCTCTACAATGAGCAGTTCTTC | CASSLDREGRGLYNEQFF
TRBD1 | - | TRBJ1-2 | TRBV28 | TGTGCCAGCAGGCCCCAGCTCACAGGGGCAGGCTACACCTTC | CASRPQLTGAGYTF
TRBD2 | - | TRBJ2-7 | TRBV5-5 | TGTGCCAGCAGCTTGGAGGACGTCCGGACTAGCAAAACTTACGAGCAGTACTTC | CASSLEDVRTSKTYEQYF
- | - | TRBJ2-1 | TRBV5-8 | TGTGCCAGCAGCCGCGGGGAGGGGACATACAATGAGCAGTTCTTC | CASSRGEGTYNEQFF
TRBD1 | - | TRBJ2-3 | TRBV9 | TGTGCCAGCAGCTTCCGGACAGGGGAAATAGATACGCAGTATTTT | CASSFRTGEIDTQYF
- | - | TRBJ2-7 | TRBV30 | TGTGCCTGGAGTGTCTACGTTCGCCCCTACGAGCAGTACTTC | CAWSVYVRPYEQYF
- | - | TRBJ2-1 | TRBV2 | TGTGCCAGCAGTGAATCGGGGGATGAGCAGTTCTTC | CASSESGDEQFF
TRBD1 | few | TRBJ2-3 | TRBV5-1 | TGCGCCAGCAGCCTCGGACAGGGAAGGCCAGATACGCAGTATTTT | CASSLGQGRPDTQYF
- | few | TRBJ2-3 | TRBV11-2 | TGTGCCAGCAGCTTAGGACACCAGGTCACAGATACGCAGTATTTT | CASSLGHQVTDTQYF
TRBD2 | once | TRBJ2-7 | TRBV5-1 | TGCGCCAGCAGCTTCGGACTAGCGGGGACCTACGAGCAGTACTTC | CASSFGLAGTYEQYF
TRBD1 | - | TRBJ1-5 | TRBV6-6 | TGTGCCAGCGGATGGACAGGTGTACAGCCCCAGCATTTT | CASGWTGVQPQHF
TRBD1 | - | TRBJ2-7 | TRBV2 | TGTGCCAGCAGGCAGGGACAGGGGACCTACGAGCAGTACTTC | CASRQGQGTYEQYF
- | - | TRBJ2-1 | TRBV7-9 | TGTGCCAGCAGCTGGCCGGGAGTTAATGAGCAGTTCTTC | CASSWPGVNEQFF